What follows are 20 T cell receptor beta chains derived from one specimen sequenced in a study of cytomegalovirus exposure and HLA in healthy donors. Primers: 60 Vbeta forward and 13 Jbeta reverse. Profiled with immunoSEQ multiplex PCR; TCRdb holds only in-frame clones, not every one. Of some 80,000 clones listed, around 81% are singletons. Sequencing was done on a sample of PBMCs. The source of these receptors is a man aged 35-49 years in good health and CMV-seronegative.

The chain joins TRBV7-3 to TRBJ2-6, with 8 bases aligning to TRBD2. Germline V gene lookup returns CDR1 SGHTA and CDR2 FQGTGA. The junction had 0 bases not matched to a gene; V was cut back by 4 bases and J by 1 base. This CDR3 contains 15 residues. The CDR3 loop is CASSSGGSGANVLTF. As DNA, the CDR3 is TGTGCCAGCAGCTCGGGGGGGTCTGGGGCCAACGTCCTGACTTTC.

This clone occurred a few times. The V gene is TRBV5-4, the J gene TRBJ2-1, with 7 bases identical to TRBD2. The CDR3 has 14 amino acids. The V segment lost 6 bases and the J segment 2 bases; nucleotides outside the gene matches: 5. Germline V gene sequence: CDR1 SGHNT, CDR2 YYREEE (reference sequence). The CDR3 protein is CASNPGTTYNEQFF. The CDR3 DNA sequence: TGTGCCAGCAATCCCGGGACTACCTACAATGAGCAGTTCTTC.

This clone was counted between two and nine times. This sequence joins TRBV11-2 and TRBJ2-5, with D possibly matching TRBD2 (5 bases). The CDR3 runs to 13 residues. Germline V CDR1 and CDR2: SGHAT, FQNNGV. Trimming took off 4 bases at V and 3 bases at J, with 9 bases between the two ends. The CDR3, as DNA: TGTGCCAGCAGCTCACAACTAGAAGAGACCCAGTACTTC. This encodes CASSSQLEETQYF.

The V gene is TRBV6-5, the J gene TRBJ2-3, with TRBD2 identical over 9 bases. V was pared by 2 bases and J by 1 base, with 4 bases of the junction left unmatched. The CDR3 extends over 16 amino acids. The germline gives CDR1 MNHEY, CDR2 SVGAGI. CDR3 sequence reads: CASSYSSGSRTDTQYF. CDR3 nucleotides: TGTGCCAGCAGTTACAGTAGCGGGAGTCGCACAGATACGCAGTATTTT.

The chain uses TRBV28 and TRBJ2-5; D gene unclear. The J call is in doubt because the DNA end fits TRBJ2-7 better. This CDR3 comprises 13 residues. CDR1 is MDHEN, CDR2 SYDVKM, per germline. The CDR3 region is CASSLFVPGEQYF. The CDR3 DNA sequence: TGTGCCAGCAGTTTATTTGTACCAGGCGAGCAGTACTTC.

CDR3 in amino acids: CASSLRGSNEKLFF. The CDR3 DNA reads TGTGCCAGCAGCTTGCGGGGTTCTAATGAAAAACTGTTTTTT. The chain carries TRBV5-6 and TRBJ1-4; no definite D call. The V end lost 1 base, the J end lost 3 bases, and 7 bases lay between the germline ends. Germline CDR1 is SGHDT and CDR2 is YYEEEE. The CDR3 sequence is 14 residues long.

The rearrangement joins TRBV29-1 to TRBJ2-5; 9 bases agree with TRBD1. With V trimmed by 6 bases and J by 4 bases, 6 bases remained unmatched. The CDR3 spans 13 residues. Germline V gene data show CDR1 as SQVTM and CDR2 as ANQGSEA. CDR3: CSVRQGGRETQYF. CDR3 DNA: TGCAGCGTGAGACAGGGGGGGAGAGAGACCCAGTACTTC.

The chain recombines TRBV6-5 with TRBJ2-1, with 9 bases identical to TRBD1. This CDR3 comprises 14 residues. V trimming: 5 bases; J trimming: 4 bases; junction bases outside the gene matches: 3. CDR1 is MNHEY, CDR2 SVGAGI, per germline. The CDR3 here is CASSTGTGYNEQFF. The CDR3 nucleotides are TGTGCCAGCAGTACCGGGACAGGGTACAATGAGCAGTTCTTC.

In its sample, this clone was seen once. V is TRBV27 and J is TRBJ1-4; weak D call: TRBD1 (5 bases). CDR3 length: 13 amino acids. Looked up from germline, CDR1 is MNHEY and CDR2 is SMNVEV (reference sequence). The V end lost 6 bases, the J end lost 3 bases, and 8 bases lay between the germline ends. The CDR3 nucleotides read TGTGCCAGCAGGCCGACAGCTAATGAAAAACTGTTTTTT. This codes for CASRPTANEKLFF.

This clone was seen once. The CDR3, as DNA: TGTGCCAGCAGCGAAGGACAGGTCTCCTACGAGCAGTACTTC. Translated, it gives CASSEGQVSYEQYF. This chain uses TRBV9 with TRBJ2-7; 7 bases fit TRBD1. The germline gives CDR1 SGDLS, CDR2 YYNGEE. After removal of 3 bases from V and 0 bases from J, the junction contained 3 bases not matched to a gene. The CDR3 extends over 14 amino acids.

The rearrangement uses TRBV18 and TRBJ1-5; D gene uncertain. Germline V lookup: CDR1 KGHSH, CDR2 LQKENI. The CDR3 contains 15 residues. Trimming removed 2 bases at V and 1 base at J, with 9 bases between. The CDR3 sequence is CASSPEGFSNQPQHF. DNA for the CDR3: TGTGCCAGCTCACCAGAGGGTTTCAGCAATCAGCCCCAGCATTTT.

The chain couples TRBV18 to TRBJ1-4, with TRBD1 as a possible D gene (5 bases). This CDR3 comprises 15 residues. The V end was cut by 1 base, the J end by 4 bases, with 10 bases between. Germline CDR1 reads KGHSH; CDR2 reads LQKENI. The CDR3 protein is CASSPLQGDNEKLFF. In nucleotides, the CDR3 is TGTGCCAGCTCACCACTCCAGGGTGATAATGAAAAACTGTTTTTT.

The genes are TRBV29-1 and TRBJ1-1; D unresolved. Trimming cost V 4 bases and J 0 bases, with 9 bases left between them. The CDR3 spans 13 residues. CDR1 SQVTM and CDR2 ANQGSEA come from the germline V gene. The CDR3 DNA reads TGCAGCGTTGCAGAATACATGAACACTGAAGCTTTCTTT. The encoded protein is CSVAEYMNTEAFF.

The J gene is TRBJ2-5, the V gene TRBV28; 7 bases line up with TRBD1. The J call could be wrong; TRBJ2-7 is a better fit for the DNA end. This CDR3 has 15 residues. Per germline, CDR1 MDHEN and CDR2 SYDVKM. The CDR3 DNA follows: TGTGCCAGCAGTTTAAACCCACAGGGGCGCTACGAGCAGTACTTC. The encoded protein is CASSLNPQGRYEQYF.

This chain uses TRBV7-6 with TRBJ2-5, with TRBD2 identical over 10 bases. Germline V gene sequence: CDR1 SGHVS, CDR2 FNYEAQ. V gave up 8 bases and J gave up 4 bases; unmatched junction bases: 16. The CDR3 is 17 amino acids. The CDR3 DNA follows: TGTGCCAGCTCCGAGCTAGCGGGAGCCCCGCCAAGAGAGACCCAGTACTTC. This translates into CASSELAGAPPRETQYF.

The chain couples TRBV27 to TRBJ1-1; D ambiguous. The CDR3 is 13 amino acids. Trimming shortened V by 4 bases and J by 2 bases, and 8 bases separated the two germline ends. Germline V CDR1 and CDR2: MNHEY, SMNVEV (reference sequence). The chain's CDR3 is CASSSYPNTEAFF. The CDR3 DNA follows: TGTGCCAGCAGTTCCTATCCCAACACTGAAGCTTTCTTT.

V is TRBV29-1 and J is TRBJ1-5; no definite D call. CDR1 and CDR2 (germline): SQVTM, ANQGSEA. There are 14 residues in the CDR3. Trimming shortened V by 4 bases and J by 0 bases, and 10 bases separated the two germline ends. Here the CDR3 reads CSVVSGHSNQPQHF. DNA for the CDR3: TGCAGCGTTGTTTCTGGCCATAGCAATCAGCCCCAGCATTTT.

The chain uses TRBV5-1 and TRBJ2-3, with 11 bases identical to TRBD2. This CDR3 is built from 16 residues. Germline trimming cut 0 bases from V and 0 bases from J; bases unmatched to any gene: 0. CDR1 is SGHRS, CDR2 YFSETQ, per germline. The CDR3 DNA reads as TGCGCCAGCAGCTTGGGACTAGCGGGAAGCACAGATACGCAGTATTTT. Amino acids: CASSLGLAGSTDTQYF.

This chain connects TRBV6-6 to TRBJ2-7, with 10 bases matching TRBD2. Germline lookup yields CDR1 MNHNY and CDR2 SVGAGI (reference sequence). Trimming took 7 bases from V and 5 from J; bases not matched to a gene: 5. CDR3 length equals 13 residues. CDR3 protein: CASTSTSGDEQYF. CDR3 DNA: TGTGCCAGCACTAGTACTAGCGGGGACGAGCAGTACTTC.

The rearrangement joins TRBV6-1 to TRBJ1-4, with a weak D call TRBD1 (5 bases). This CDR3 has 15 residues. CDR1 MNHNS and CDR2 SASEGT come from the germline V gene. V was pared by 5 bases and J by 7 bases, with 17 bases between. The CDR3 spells CASSNPPGLGEKLFF. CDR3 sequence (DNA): TGTGCCAGCAGTAACCCGCCGGGACTCGGTGAAAAACTGTTTTTT.